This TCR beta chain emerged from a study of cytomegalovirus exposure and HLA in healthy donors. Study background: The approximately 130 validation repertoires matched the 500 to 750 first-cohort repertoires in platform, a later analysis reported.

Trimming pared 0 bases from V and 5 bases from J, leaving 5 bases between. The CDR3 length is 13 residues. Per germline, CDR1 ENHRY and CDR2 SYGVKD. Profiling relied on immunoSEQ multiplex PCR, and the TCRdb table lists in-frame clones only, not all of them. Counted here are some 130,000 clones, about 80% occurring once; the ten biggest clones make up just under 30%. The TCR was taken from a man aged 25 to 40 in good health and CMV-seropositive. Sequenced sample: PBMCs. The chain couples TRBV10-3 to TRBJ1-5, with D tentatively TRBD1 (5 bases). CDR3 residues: CAISESGDQPQHF. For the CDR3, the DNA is TGTGCCATCAGTGAGTCAGGGGATCAGCCCCAGCATTTT.